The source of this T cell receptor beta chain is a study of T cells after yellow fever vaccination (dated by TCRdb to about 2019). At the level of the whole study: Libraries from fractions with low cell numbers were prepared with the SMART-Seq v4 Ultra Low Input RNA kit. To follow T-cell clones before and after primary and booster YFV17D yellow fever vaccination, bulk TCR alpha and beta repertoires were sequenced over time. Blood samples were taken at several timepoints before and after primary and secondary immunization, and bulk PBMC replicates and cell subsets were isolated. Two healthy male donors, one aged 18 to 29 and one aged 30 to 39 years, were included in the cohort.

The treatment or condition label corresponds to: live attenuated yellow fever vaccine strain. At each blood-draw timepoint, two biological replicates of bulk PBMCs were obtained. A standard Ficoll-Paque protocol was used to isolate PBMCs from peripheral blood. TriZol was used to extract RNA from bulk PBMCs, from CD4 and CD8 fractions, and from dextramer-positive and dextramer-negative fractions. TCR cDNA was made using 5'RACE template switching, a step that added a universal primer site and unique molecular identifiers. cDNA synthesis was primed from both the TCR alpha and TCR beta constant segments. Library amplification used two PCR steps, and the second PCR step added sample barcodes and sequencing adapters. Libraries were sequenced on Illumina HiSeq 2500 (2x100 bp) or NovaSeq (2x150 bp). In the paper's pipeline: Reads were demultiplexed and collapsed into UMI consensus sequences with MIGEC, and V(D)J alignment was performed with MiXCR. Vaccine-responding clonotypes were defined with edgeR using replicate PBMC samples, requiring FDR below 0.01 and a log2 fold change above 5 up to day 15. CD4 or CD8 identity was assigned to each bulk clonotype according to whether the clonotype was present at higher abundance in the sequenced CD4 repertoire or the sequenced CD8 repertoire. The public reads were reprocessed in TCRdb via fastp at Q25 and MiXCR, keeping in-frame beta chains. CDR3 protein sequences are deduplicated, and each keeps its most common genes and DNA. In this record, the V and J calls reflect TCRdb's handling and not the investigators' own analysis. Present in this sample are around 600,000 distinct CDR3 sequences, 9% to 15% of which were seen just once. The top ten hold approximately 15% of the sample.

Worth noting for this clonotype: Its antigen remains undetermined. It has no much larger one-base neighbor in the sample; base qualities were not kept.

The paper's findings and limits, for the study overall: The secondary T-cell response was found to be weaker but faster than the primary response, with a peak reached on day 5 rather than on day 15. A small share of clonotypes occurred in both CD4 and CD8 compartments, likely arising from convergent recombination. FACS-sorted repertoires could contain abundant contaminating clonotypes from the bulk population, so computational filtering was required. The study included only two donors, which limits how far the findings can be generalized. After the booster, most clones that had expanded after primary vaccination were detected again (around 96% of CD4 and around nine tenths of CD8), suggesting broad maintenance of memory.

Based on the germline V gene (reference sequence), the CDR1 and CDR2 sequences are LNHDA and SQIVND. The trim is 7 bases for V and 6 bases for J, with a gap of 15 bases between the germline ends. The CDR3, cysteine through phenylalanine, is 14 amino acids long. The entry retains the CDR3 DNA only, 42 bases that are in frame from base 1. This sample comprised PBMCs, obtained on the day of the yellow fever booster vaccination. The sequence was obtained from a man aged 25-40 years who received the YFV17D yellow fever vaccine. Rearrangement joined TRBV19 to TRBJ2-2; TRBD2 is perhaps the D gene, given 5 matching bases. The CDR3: CASTPRGWAGELFF. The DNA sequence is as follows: TGTGCCAGTACCCCAAGAGGGTGGGCCGGGGAGCTGTTTTTT. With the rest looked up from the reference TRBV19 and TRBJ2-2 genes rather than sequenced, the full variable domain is DGGITQSPKYLFRKEGQNVTLSCEQNLNHDAMYWYRQDPGQGLRLIYYSQIVNDFQKGDIAEGYSVSREKKESFPLTVTSAQKNPTAFYLCASTPRGWAGELFFGEGSRLTVL.